The 26 T cell receptor beta chains below come from one sample, sequenced in a study of blood T cell repertoires in COVID-19. TCRdb's table, derived via immunoSEQ multiplex PCR, lists solely in-frame clones and lacks some. The table has around 300,000 clones, around 90% seen once. Sequencing used peripheral blood. The receptors originated from a woman aged 25 to 39 with COVID-19, enrolled during active disease.

The chain combines TRBV7-8 with TRBJ1-6; a possible D gene is TRBD1 (5 bases). CDR1 is SGHVS, CDR2 FQNEAQ, per germline. The V end lost 1 base, the J end lost 12 bases, and 16 bases lay between the germline ends. The CDR3 totals 15 residues. The CDR3 region has the DNA TGTGCCAGCAGCTTAGTAGGGGCCCGGCAACGACCCCTCCACTTT. Translation gives CASSLVGARQRPLHF.

The rearrangement joins TRBV10-3 to TRBJ1-3, with 9 bases that match TRBD1. Germline values: CDR1 ENHRY, CDR2 SYGVKD. CDR3 length: 15 amino acids. Trimming at V came to 8 bases and at J to 2 bases, leaving 7 bases not matched to a gene. CDR3 nucleotides: TGTGCCATCGGCGGGACAGGGAACGCTGGAAACACCATATATTTT. Translation gives CAIGGTGNAGNTIYF.

This chain uses TRBV3-1 (or the pseudogene TRBV3-2) with TRBJ1-3; no clear D gene. Trimming stripped 1 base from V and 4 bases from J, with 5 bases between. This CDR3 comprises 13 residues. Germline-derived CDR1 and CDR2 are LGHDT and YNNKEL (reference sequence). In DNA, the CDR3 is TGTGCCAGCAGCCAAGTGGCAGGAAACACCATATATTTT. It is translated as CASSQVAGNTIYF.

The V gene is TRBV12-3 or TRBV12-4, the J gene TRBJ1-1; D not resolved. V was shortened by 7 bases and J by 3 bases, with 9 bases between the two germline ends. The length of the CDR3 is 12 residues. The CDR3 is CASKTEYTEAFF. The CDR3 DNA is TGTGCCAGCAAGACGGAGTACACTGAAGCTTTCTTT.

A single count supports this clone. This chain connects TRBV2 to TRBJ1-4; 7 bases are a match to TRBD1. Trimming at V came to 7 bases and at J to 8 bases, leaving 10 bases not matched to a gene. Germline CDR1 is SNHLY and CDR2 is FYNNEI. CDR3 length: 14 amino acids. The CDR3, as DNA: TGTGCCAGCACAGCGGACAGGCAACTAGAAAAACTGTTTTTT. Translation gives CASTADRQLEKLFF.

This chain connects TRBV30 to TRBJ2-3, with D possibly being TRBD2 (5 bases). The CDR3 extends over 13 amino acids. Germline V gives CDR1 GTSNPN, CDR2 SVGIG (reference sequence). Deletions cut 2 bases from V and 1 base from J, with 7 bases between. The CDR3 reads CAWSRSGTDTQYF. The CDR3 DNA sequence: TGTGCCTGGAGTCGTAGCGGCACAGATACGCAGTATTTT.

The chain uses TRBV7-8 and TRBJ2-2; the match to TRBD2 covers 9 bases. The germline gives CDR1 SGHVS, CDR2 FQNEAQ. CDR3 length: 16 amino acids. V was clipped by 0 bases and J by 2 bases; unmatched bases: 1. CDR3 amino acids: CASSLATSGNTGELFF. For the CDR3, the DNA is TGTGCCAGCAGCTTAGCGACTAGCGGAAACACCGGGGAGCTGTTTTTT.

The chain couples TRBV10-3 to TRBJ2-5; D is ambiguous. V shed 3 bases and J shed 3 bases, with 8 bases lying between them. CDR3 length: 13 residues. Germline CDR1 and CDR2: ENHRY and SYGVKD. In DNA, the CDR3 is TGTGCCATCAGTGAACACGAAAAAGAGACCCAGTACTTC. This codes for CAISEHEKETQYF.

In this sample, this clone turned up once. The rearrangement links TRBV30 to TRBJ1-1; D is uncertain. Germline V gene data show CDR1 as GTSNPN and CDR2 as SVGIG (reference sequence). The CDR3 is 13 amino acids. V lost 0 bases and J 1 base, leaving 6 bases between the germline ends. The CDR3 DNA follows: TGTGCCTGGAGTGTCGGGGAGAACACTGAAGCTTTCTTT. This gives the protein CAWSVGENTEAFF.

This clone came up once. This chain uses TRBV6-5 with TRBJ1-1; tentatively, D is TRBD1 (6 bases). V lost 7 bases, J lost 7 bases, and 19 bases lay in between. Germline V gene sequence: CDR1 MNHEY, CDR2 SVGAGI. The CDR3 loop spans 14 amino acids. The CDR3 spells CASKRAGGLVEAFF. The CDR3 DNA reads TGTGCCAGCAAGCGCGCGGGGGGCTTGGTTGAAGCTTTCTTT.

This chain joins TRBV27 and TRBJ2-7, with D possibly being TRBD1 (5 bases). The germline V gene has CDR1 MNHEY and CDR2 SMNVEV (reference sequence). The CDR3 is made up of 14 amino acids. Trimming removed 6 bases from V and 11 bases from J, with 23 bases in between. The CDR3 here is CASRGYSGPQGEYF. The CDR3 coding sequence is TGTGCCAGCAGGGGTTATTCCGGGCCCCAAGGGGAGTACTTC.

This chain joins TRBV5-6 and TRBJ2-7; possibly TRBD1 for D (5 bases). Between the trimmed V and J ends, which lost 1 base and 2 bases, there was a span of 10 bases. The CDR3 sequence is 14 residues long. Looked up from germline, CDR1 is SGHDT and CDR2 is YYEEEE. The CDR3 sequence is CASSLLGVPYEQYF. The CDR3 DNA is TGTGCCAGCAGCTTGTTAGGGGTCCCCTACGAGCAGTACTTC.

The J gene is TRBJ1-2, the V gene TRBV5-1; no clear D gene. This CDR3 spans 16 amino acids. The V end was cut by 0 bases, the J end by 0 bases, with 12 bases between. Germline-derived CDR1 and CDR2 are SGHRS and YFSETQ. The CDR3 is CASSLVSRPTNYGYTF. In nucleotides, the CDR3 is TGCGCCAGCAGCTTGGTCTCCAGGCCGACTAACTATGGCTACACCTTC.

The chain has TRBV11-2 and TRBJ2-5, with no clear D. Looked up from germline, CDR1 is SGHAT and CDR2 is FQNNGV. This CDR3 comprises 16 residues. The ends were cut back, 5 bases at V and 0 bases at J, with 16 bases in the middle. The CDR3 here is CASSPFGQTYQETQYF. CDR3 sequence (DNA): TGTGCCAGCAGCCCTTTTGGGCAGACGTACCAAGAGACCCAGTACTTC.

This chain links TRBV6-4 with TRBJ2-6, with TRBD1 as a possible D gene (6 bases). This CDR3 comprises 16 residues. V was clipped by 0 bases and J by 3 bases, with 9 bases between them. The V gene's germline CDR1 is MRHNA and CDR2 SNTAGT. The chain's CDR3 is CASSDSLQGGANVLTF. For the CDR3, the DNA is TGTGCCAGCAGTGACTCCCTACAGGGTGGGGCCAACGTCCTGACTTTC.

This clone was seen a handful of times. The rearrangement links TRBV10-3 to TRBJ2-7; 9 nucleotides align to TRBD1. The V segment lost 7 bases and the J segment 1 base; nucleotides outside the gene matches: 5. The CDR3 has 14 residues. CDR1 ENHRY and CDR2 SYGVKD come from the germline V gene. DNA for the CDR3: TGTGCCATCAAAGTGGGACAGGGATCCTACGAGCAGTACTTC. It is translated as CAIKVGQGSYEQYF.

The genes are TRBV19 and TRBJ2-3, with D perhaps matching TRBD2 (5 bases). V lost 5 bases and J 4 bases, leaving 13 bases between the germline ends. This CDR3 is 14 amino acids long. In germline, CDR1 is LNHDA, CDR2 SQIVND (reference sequence). CDR3 amino acids: CASSFGRTSDTQYF. CDR3 DNA: TGTGCCAGTAGTTTCGGCAGGACTTCAGATACGCAGTATTTT.

The V call is TRBV28, the J call TRBJ1-2, with D possibly matching TRBD1 (6 bases). Germline CDR1 MDHEN, CDR2 SYDVKM. The ends were cut back, 6 bases at V and 4 bases at J, with 15 bases in the middle. The CDR3 runs to 14 residues. Here the CDR3 reads CASSPPGTPYGYTF. The DNA for the CDR3 is TGTGCCAGCAGCCCCCCCGGGACACCCTATGGCTACACCTTC.

The chain carries TRBV19 and TRBJ1-1; D is ambiguous. The CDR3 loop spans 15 amino acids. Germline CDR1 LNHDA, CDR2 SQIVND (reference sequence). Trimming pared 4 bases from V and 3 bases from J, leaving 15 bases between. CDR3 DNA: TGTGCCAGTAGTACCTGGGAAGGGAGGGACACTGAAGCTTTCTTT. Translation gives CASSTWEGRDTEAFF. The entire variable domain, with the rest obtained from reference TRBV19 and TRBJ1-1, is as follows: DGGITQSPKYLFRKEGQNVTLSCEQNLNHDAMYWYRQDPGQGLRLIYYSQIVNDFQKGDIAEGYSVSREKKESFPLTVTSAQKNPTAFYLCASSTWEGRDTEAFFGQGTRLTVV.

The chain employs TRBV30 and TRBJ1-6; 7 nucleotides align to TRBD1. This CDR3 contains 14 residues. Per germline, CDR1 GTSNPN and CDR2 SVGIG (reference sequence). Trimming took 2 bases from V and 5 from J; bases not matched to a gene: 3. The CDR3 region has the DNA TGTGCCTGGAGTTTAGGGGGCCATAATTCACCCCTCCACTTT. As protein: CAWSLGGHNSPLHF.

V and J are TRBV27 and TRBJ2-7; no clear D gene. This CDR3 is 14 amino acids long. Trimming took off 6 bases at V and 5 bases at J, with 17 bases between the two ends. CDR1 and CDR2 from the germline V gene are MNHEY and SMNVEV (reference sequence). The CDR3 loop is CASRQYSQNHEQYF. The CDR3 nucleotides are TGTGCCAGCAGACAATACAGCCAAAACCACGAGCAGTACTTC.

The chain recombines TRBV5-6 with TRBJ2-1; maybe TRBD1 (5 bases). The CDR3 spans 16 residues. Germline CDR1 SGHDT, CDR2 YYEEEE. Trimming took 0 bases from V and 0 from J, leaving 10 bases between them. The CDR3 protein is CASSLVPGNSYNEQFF. The CDR3 region has the DNA TGTGCCAGCAGCTTGGTCCCAGGGAACTCCTACAATGAGCAGTTCTTC.

This clone has a single count. This chain joins TRBV4-1 and TRBJ1-2; a possible D gene is TRBD1 (5 bases). Trimming shortened V by 0 bases and J by 2 bases, and 16 bases separated the two germline ends. CDR1 is MGHRA, CDR2 YSYEKL, per germline. The length of the CDR3 is 17 residues. The CDR3 DNA reads as TGCGCCAGCAGCCAAGAAGAAGGACAATTACTGAACTATGGCTACACCTTC. It is translated as CASSQEEGQLLNYGYTF.

V usage is TRBV5-1 and J usage is TRBJ2-7; TRBD2 might be the D (6 bases). V lost 5 bases to trimming and J lost 2 bases, with 11 bases between them. The CDR3 extends over 13 amino acids. CDR1 SGHRS and CDR2 YFSETQ come from the germline V gene. CDR3 nucleotides: TGCGCCAGCAGGCCCGGGGGTACCTACGAGCAGTACTTC. The encoded protein is CASRPGGTYEQYF.

The rearrangement links TRBV27 to TRBJ1-1; 9 nucleotides align to TRBD1. From germline, CDR1 is MNHEY and CDR2 SMNVEV (reference sequence). The CDR3 spans 16 residues. The ends lost 5 bases at V and 4 bases at J; junction bases unmatched: 11. The CDR3 here is CASSLGQGLIPTEAFF. CDR3 coding DNA: TGTGCCAGCAGTCTAGGACAGGGGCTAATTCCCACTGAAGCTTTCTTT.

Here the CDR3 reads CASSRGVETQYF. The CDR3 region has the DNA TGTGCCAGCAGCCGGGGAGTAGAGACCCAGTACTTC. The chain couples TRBV6-5 to TRBJ2-5, with D perhaps matching TRBD2 (5 bases). The CDR3 totals 12 residues. V lost 6 bases and J 4 bases, leaving 9 bases between the germline ends. CDR1 and CDR2 from the germline V gene are MNHEY and SVGAGI.